The sequence of this T cell receptor (beta chain) was determined in a study of post-analysis software for immune sequencing data. On the study more broadly: Several disease courses (relapsing-remitting, secondary progressive and progressive-relapsing) of multiple sclerosis were included. Whole-study results and caveats: Those samples that were prepared in the same batch co-clustered strongly by F measure. Normalized Chao1 diversity in multiple sclerosis patients fell significantly below that of controls. Patients showed TRBV5-6, TRBV5-1 and TRBV20-1 among roughly 5 TRBV segments more frequent than in controls.

TCR beta libraries were prepared from cDNA with unique molecular identifiers. When roughly 0.85 to 11 million T cells were used, they gave hundreds of thousands of cDNA molecules. TCRdb reprocessed the PCR reads with MiXCR, giving one entry per CDR3 protein. The sample records roughly 730,000 distinct CDR3 sequences, 30% being singletons. This clonotype has more than one count but fewer than ten. Its antigen is not known. Trimming took off 6 bases at V and 9 bases at J, with 21 bases between the two ends. Germline lookup yields CDR1 DFQATT and CDR2 SNEGSKA (reference sequence). The CDR3 consists of 14 residues.

Sample: blood. The V gene is TRBV20-1, the J gene TRBJ2-1, with D perhaps TRBD1 (5 bases). This TCR derives from a girl aged 10 to 17 with multiple sclerosis. The CDR3, as DNA: TGCAGTGCACCGGACATAAACGTAGTCGGTGAGCAGTTCTTC. Translating it yields CSAPDINVVGEQFF.